This is a list of T cell receptor beta chains from one sample in a study of beta chain features in type 1 diabetes. The repertoire was sequenced with immunoSEQ multiplex PCR; TCRdb's copy has only in-frame clones and lacks some. The sample has roughly 150,000 clones, around 9% seen once. Sequencing used central memory CD4+ T cells from blood. These TCRs come from a woman aged 25 to 39 with type 1 diabetes. The CDR3 runs from the conserved cysteine through the conserved F or W. D genes are given only for firm matches. Only part of the rows carry a size: once, few, many, or a class if the clone is expanded.

d_gene | j_gene | v_gene | abundance | CDR3nt | CDR3aa
NA | TRBJ2-5 | TRBV9 | few | TGTGCCAGCAGCCTAACTAGTTCAGAGACCCAGTACTTC | CASSLTSSETQYF
NA | TRBJ2-1 | TRBV9 | few | TGTGCCAGCAGCGTAGAGGCTCAGGGTACGTACAATGAGCAGTTCTTC | CASSVEAQGTYNEQFF
TRBD2 | TRBJ2-7 | TRBV5-6 | few | TGTGCCAGCAGCCCGGTTAGCGGGGTTACCTACGAGCAGTACTTC | CASSPVSGVTYEQYF
NA | TRBJ1-3 | TRBV4-2 | few | TGTGCCAGCAGCGCAGACAGAGACTCTGGAAACACCATATATTTT | CASSADRDSGNTIYF
TRBD1 | TRBJ1-1 | TRBV19 | few | TGTGCCAGTAGTACCCTACCCGGGACAGGGGGAATGAACACTGAAGCTTTCTTT | CASSTLPGTGGMNTEAFF
NA | TRBJ2-3 | TRBV11-3 | NA | TGTGCCAGCAGAACAGCCACAGATACGCAGTATTTT | CASRTATDTQYF
NA | TRBJ1-2 | TRBV28 | few | TGTGCCAGCAGTCCGACAGACTATGGCTACACCTTC | CASSPTDYGYTF
NA | TRBJ2-1 | TRBV4-1 | few | TGCGCCAGCAGTCTTTCGCCCACTAACAATGAGCAGTTCTTC | CASSLSPTNNEQFF
NA | TRBJ2-7 | TRBV11-2 | NA | TGTGCCAGCAGCTTAGGGTTCAGCTCCTACGAGCAGTACTTC | CASSLGFSSYEQYF
TRBD2 | TRBJ2-3 | TRBV19 | few | TGTGCCAGTAGGCTAGCGGGACCTACAGATACGCAGTATTTT | CASRLAGPTDTQYF
NA | TRBJ1-5 | TRBV30 | few | TGTGCCGGTTGGACTGACCCTGAGCTTAATCAGCCCCAGCATTTT | CAGWTDPELNQPQHF
NA | TRBJ1-1 | TRBV6-1 | NA | TGTGCCAGCAGCGCGGGACGGAACACTGAAGCTTTCTTT | CASSAGRNTEAFF
TRBD1 | TRBJ2-1 | TRBV7-3 | few | TGTGCCAGCAGCCCCGGACAGGCGCCATACAATGAGCAGTTCTTC | CASSPGQAPYNEQFF
NA | TRBJ2-3 | TRBV9 | NA | TGTGCCAGCAGCGTAACAGGGATCACAGATACGCAGTATTTT | CASSVTGITDTQYF
NA | TRBJ2-4 | TRBV11-2 | NA | TGTGCCAGCAGCAAGCGGCGGGATTTGGACATTCAGTACTTC | CASSKRRDLDIQYF
TRBD1 | TRBJ1-1 | TRBV6-6 | NA | TGTGCCAGCACCAAAAGGACAGGGGATTATGCTTTCTTT | CASTKRTGDYAFF
NA | TRBJ1-1 | TRBV7-9 | few | TGTGCCAGCAGCCCCGGACACGGACGAGCTTTCTTT | CASSPGHGRAFF
NA | TRBJ2-5 | TRBV7-3 | NA | TGTGCCAGCAGCCGCCGGCCCGGGGAGACCCAGTACTTC | CASSRRPGETQYF
NA | TRBJ1-2 | TRBV18 | few | TGTGCCAGCTCACAAGACAGGCCCCCTGCCTATGGCTACACCTTC | CASSQDRPPAYGYTF
TRBD2 | TRBJ2-1 | TRBV5-1 | few | TGCGCCAGCAGCTCACTAGCGGGAGGCGACAATGAGCAGTTCTTC | CASSSLAGGDNEQFF
NA | TRBJ2-5 | TRBV5-1 | few | TGCGCCAGCAGCTTCGGAGGGGGCAAAGAGACCCAGTACTTC | CASSFGGGKETQYF
NA | TRBJ2-6 | TRBV5-1 | NA | TGCGCCAGCAGCCCCGGGACAACATCTGGGGCCAACGTCCTGACTTTC | CASSPGTTSGANVLTF
TRBD1 | TRBJ2-7 | TRBV28 | NA | TGTGCCAGCAGGGCAGGACAGGGCCTTTGGGAGCAGTACTTC | CASRAGQGLWEQYF
NA | TRBJ1-1 | TRBV29-1 | few | TGCAGCGTGGAAGAAATTAGGAACACTGAAGCTTTCTTT | CSVEEIRNTEAFF
NA | TRBJ1-3 | TRBV5-1 | many | TGCGCCAGCAGCTTGCAGGCTGGAGGAAACACCATATATTTT | CASSLQAGGNTIYF
NA | TRBJ1-1 | TRBV6-1 | few | TGTGCCAGCAGTGAGGAAGGGGCTGAAGCTTTCTTT | CASSEEGAEAFF
NA | TRBJ1-2 | TRBV7-3 | NA | TGTGCCAGCAGCGAGACCCGCGGCGGTGGCTACACCTTC | CASSETRGGGYTF
TRBD1 | TRBJ1-2 | TRBV25-1 | NA | TGTGCCAGCAGTGATCGAGGGGGCCAGAACTATGGCTACACCTTC | CASSDRGGQNYGYTF
TRBD1 | TRBJ1-2 | TRBV30 | few | TGTGCCTGGAGGGGGGACAGGGGGCGCCTTGGCTACACCTTC | CAWRGDRGRLGYTF
TRBD1 | TRBJ1-2 | TRBV30 | few | TGTGCCTGGAGTCTCTATGGACAGGTCTACACCTTC | CAWSLYGQVYTF
TRBD1 | TRBJ1-1 | TRBV2 | few | TGTGCCAGCAGTGAAAGACAGGGTGGCACTGAAGCTTTCTTT | CASSERQGGTEAFF
NA | TRBJ2-3 | TRBV9 | few | TGTGCCAGCAGCGTAGGAGGCGGGCGTCCAGATACGCAGTATTTT | CASSVGGGRPDTQYF
TRBD2 | TRBJ2-7 | TRBV5-4 | NA | TGTGCCAGCAGCTTGCCTAGCGGGAGGACCGAGCAGTACTTC | CASSLPSGRTEQYF
NA | TRBJ1-1 | TRBV6-4 | NA | TGTGCCAGCAGTGACCGCGAGAACACTGAAGCTTTCTTT | CASSDRENTEAFF
NA | TRBJ2-5 | TRBV5-1 | few | TGCGCCAGCAGCCCCGGGACAAGCCTTCAAGAGACCCAGTACTTC | CASSPGTSLQETQYF
NA | TRBJ2-1 | TRBV18 | few | TGTGCCAGCTCACAGCAGGGTTTTTCCTACAATGAGCAGTTCTTC | CASSQQGFSYNEQFF
NA | TRBJ2-3 | TRBV28 | few | TGTGCCATCGGACGACAGCAGGCCGATACGCAGTATTTT | CAIGRQQADTQYF
NA | TRBJ2-7 | TRBV7-9 | NA | TGTGCCAGCAGCCCGCTCCAGGGAGGCGAGCAGTACTTC | CASSPLQGGEQYF
NA | TRBJ1-5 | TRBV7-3 | few | TGTGCCAGCAGCTCTCAGGGCAAGGATCAGCCCCAGCATTTT | CASSSQGKDQPQHF
TRBD2 | TRBJ2-1 | TRBV6-6 | NA | TGTGCCAGCAGCTTCAGACTAGCGGGAAGGCATGAGCAGTTCTTC | CASSFRLAGRHEQFF
NA | TRBJ1-2 | TRBV30 | few | TGTGCCTGGAGTACGGGAAGTGGTGGCTACACCTTC | CAWSTGSGGYTF
NA | TRBJ2-1 | TRBV18 | NA | TGTGCCAGCTCAGGGTGGGACAACTACAATGAGCAGTTCTTC | CASSGWDNYNEQFF
NA | TRBJ2-5 | TRBV7-7 | few | TGTGCTAGCAGCCGGGACTCCCAAGAGACCCAGTACTTC | CASSRDSQETQYF
TRBD2 | TRBJ2-1 | TRBV5-1 | NA | TGCGCCAGCAGCCGGACTAGCGGGAGAATTTCCTACAATGAGCAGTTCTTC | CASSRTSGRISYNEQFF
NA | TRBJ2-1 | TRBV5-4 | few | TGTGCCAGCAGCTTGCAGTACAATGAGCAGTTCTTC | CASSLQYNEQFF
TRBD1 | TRBJ1-5 | TRBV7-8 | few | TGTGCCAGCAGCCAGGGACAGCCCTCAGCCTATCAGCCCCAGCATTTT | CASSQGQPSAYQPQHF
NA | TRBJ2-7 | TRBV5-1 | NA | TGCGCCAGCAGCTTACAGGGCTACGAGCAGTACTTC | CASSLQGYEQYF
TRBD2 | TRBJ2-3 | TRBV29-1 | NA | TGCAGCGTTGAAGACCCCGGGACTAGCGGCCTCACAGATACGCAGTATTTT | CSVEDPGTSGLTDTQYF
NA | TRBJ2-7 | TRBV5-6 | NA | TGTGCCAGCAGCGCGACGGGACTGGGGCGGGAGCAGTACTTC | CASSATGLGREQYF
TRBD1 | TRBJ1-2 | TRBV4-1 | many | TGCGCCAGCAGCCAAGATCCGGCAGGGGGCAGCTTCGATCGCTACACCTTC | CASSQDPAGGSFDRYTF
TRBD2 | TRBJ2-2 | TRBV11-2 | NA | TGTGCCAGCCCCTTGGCTAGCGGGAGTCCAACCGGGGAGCTGTTTTTT | CASPLASGSPTGELFF
NA | TRBJ2-7 | TRBV6-1 | few | TGTGCTACGCGATCGGACGGGGGCGAGCAGTACTTC | CATRSDGGEQYF
TRBD2 | TRBJ2-3 | TRBV15 | few | TGTGCCACCAGTCCCCGGACTAGCGGATCAGGTACGCAGTATTTT | CATSPRTSGSGTQYF
NA | TRBJ2-3 | TRBV29-1 | few | TGCAGCGTTGAAAGGAGTAGCACAGATACGCAGTATTTT | CSVERSSTDTQYF
NA | TRBJ1-3 | TRBV28 | NA | TGTGCCAGCAGTTTTGTAGGGGGACCGCTAAGTGGAAACACCATATATTTT | CASSFVGGPLSGNTIYF
TRBD1 | TRBJ2-7 | TRBV7-6 | NA | TGTGCCAGCAGCTTAGGGCGAGACAGGGGGCACGAGCAGTACTTC | CASSLGRDRGHEQYF
TRBD2 | TRBJ2-7 | TRBV5-1 | NA | TGCGCCAGCAGCCCCCTTAGCGGGAGTATGTACGAGCAGTACTTC | CASSPLSGSMYEQYF
NA | TRBJ2-5 | TRBV19 | few | TGTGCCAGTAGTCCCCACACGACAGGCGCAGAGACCCAGTACTTC | CASSPHTTGAETQYF